This T cell receptor beta chain was recovered during a study of cytomegalovirus exposure and HLA in healthy donors. Study outcomes and limitations: Researchers reported in a later analysis that a missense DCLRE1C variant was tied to TCR beta V- and J-gene trimming. The study designated 150 to 200 TCR beta chains cytomegalovirus-associated. A later examination showed that TCR association rates differed by HLA locus, with DRB1 most and HLA-C fewest.

V was shortened by 3 bases and J by 5 bases, with 21 bases between the two germline ends. The CDR3 length is 17 residues. The germline V gene has CDR1 MNHNS and CDR2 SASEGT. Regarding this clone: Its antigen is as yet unknown.

A multiplex PCR was run with 60 Vbeta primers and 13 Jbeta primers. The data were produced by immunoSEQ multiplex PCR, yet TCRdb's version contains in-frame clones alone and is incomplete. The top ten clones hold less than 3.5% of a sample with 200,000 or so clones, over 75% of them seen once. This TCR came from a woman aged 25 to 39 in good health and CMV-seronegative. The rearrangement uses TRBV6-1 and TRBJ2-3; TRBD2 might be the D (7 bases). The source material was PBMCs. Here the CDR3 reads CASSDNAGAYVEDTQYF. The DNA for the CDR3 is TGTGCCAGCAGTGACAACGCGGGGGCGTACGTGGAAGATACGCAGTATTTT.